What follows describes a single T cell receptor beta chain. Its specificity is not known. This record comes from a study of Ad26.COV2.S vaccination and SARS-CoV-2 variants. At the level of the study: The authors gave Ad26.COV2.S intramuscularly, either once or twice 56 days apart. Overall study results and limits: Once vaccination had occurred, spike-specific CD8+ and CD4+ T cell responses reportedly showed substantial breadth. Measures of TCR breadth and depth may have fallen short of total T cell responses.

The method was immunoSEQ multiplex PCR; TCRdb's version includes in-frame clones alone and lacks a portion of them. The sample gives around 270,000 clones, around 88% of which show up once; 2.9% is in the top ten. The treatment was: 15 to 20 received Ad26.COV2.S at low or high dose, single or two shots; several received placebo; per-sample allocation not given. Sampling occurred on day 63 after the first vaccine or placebo injection. The study used a vaccine consisting of an Ad26 vector that expressed Wuhan-strain SARS-CoV-2 spike. This CDR3 comprises 13 residues. Germline lookup yields CDR1 MNHEY and CDR2 SVGAGI. Trimming pared 0 bases from V and 15 bases from J, leaving 15 bases between.

This TCR came from a person between 18 and 65 years old who received the Ad26.COV2.S COVID-19 vaccine or a placebo. This chain uses TRBV6-5 with TRBJ1-5; a possible D gene is TRBD1 (6 bases). The sequencing here drew on peripheral blood, taken in a trial of Ad26.COV2.S vaccine versus placebo. The CDR3: CASSYSSQGKGHF. In DNA, the CDR3 is TGTGCCAGCAGTTACTCGTCCCAGGGGAAGGGGCATTTT.